Shown below are 6 T cell receptor beta chains from a single sample sequenced in a study of untreated major depressive disorder. Measured with immunoSEQ multiplex PCR; TCRdb has only the in-frame clones, and not every one. The table includes 23,000 or so clones, 91% detected once. Findings and caveats of the study: TRBV05-01 (Vbeta 5.1) usage was higher in CD4+ T cells of depressed patients than controls.

These TCRs' antigens remain unknown. Material for sequencing was CD4+ T cells from PBMCs. The receptors were gathered from a woman under 40 with major depressive disorder.

The genes are TRBV6-6 and TRBJ2-7; D possibly corresponds to TRBD2 (6 bases). The CDR3 has 16 residues. Deletions cut 5 bases from V and 5 bases from J, with 22 bases between. The germline gives CDR1 MNHNY, CDR2 SVGAGI (reference sequence). The CDR3, as DNA: TGTGCCAGCAGTCCCCCTACTAGGAAAGGAGGGAACGAGCAGTACTTC. Protein product: CASSPPTRKGGNEQYF.

The table lists this clone with a count of one. V and J are TRBV21-1 and TRBJ2-1; TRBD2, the D gene given by the table, was not confirmed from the DNA. TRBV21-1 is a listed pseudogene. The CDR3 has 15 residues. DNA of the CDR3: TGTGCCAGCAGCAAAAGGGGAGGAACCTACAATGAGCAGTTCTTC. Amino acid sequence: CASSKRGGTYNEQFF.

V usage is TRBV4-3 and J usage is TRBJ1-4, with 11 bases aligning to TRBD1. This CDR3 comprises 16 residues. The junction had 4 bases not matched to a gene; V was cut back by 0 bases and J by 7 bases. In germline, CDR1 is LGHNA, CDR2 YSLEER. CDR3 residues: CASSQEGGTGGEKLFF. CDR3 in DNA: TGCGCCAGCAGCCAAGAAGGGGGGACAGGGGGTGAAAAACTGTTTTTT.

This clone appeared a single time. This chain connects TRBV5-4 to TRBJ1-2; 7 bases map to TRBD1. The CDR3 totals 15 residues. Trimming took 4 bases from V and 1 from J; bases not matched to a gene: 7. The germline gives CDR1 SGHNT, CDR2 YYREEE (reference sequence). CDR3 protein: CASSDQTGSNYGYTF. The CDR3 nucleotides are TGTGCCAGCAGCGACCAGACAGGGAGTAACTATGGCTACACCTTC.

The chain couples TRBV28 to TRBJ1-5, with 8 bases aligning to TRBD1. This CDR3 is 17 amino acids long. Germline values: CDR1 MDHEN, CDR2 SYDVKM. Trimming at V came to 3 bases and at J to 2 bases, leaving 9 bases not matched to a gene. The CDR3 reads CASSFRGQGLGNQPQHF. The CDR3, as DNA: TGTGCCAGCAGTTTTAGAGGACAGGGCCTAGGCAATCAGCCCCAGCATTTT.

The chain combines TRBV4-3 with TRBJ1-1, with 7 bases matching TRBD1. From germline, CDR1 is LGHNA and CDR2 YSLEER. CDR3 length equals 15 residues. Trimming took 5 bases from V and 1 from J; bases not matched to a gene: 7. CDR3 amino acids: CASSLQGSKNTEAFF. The CDR3 nucleotides are TGCGCCAGCAGCTTACAGGGGTCGAAGAACACTGAAGCTTTCTTT.